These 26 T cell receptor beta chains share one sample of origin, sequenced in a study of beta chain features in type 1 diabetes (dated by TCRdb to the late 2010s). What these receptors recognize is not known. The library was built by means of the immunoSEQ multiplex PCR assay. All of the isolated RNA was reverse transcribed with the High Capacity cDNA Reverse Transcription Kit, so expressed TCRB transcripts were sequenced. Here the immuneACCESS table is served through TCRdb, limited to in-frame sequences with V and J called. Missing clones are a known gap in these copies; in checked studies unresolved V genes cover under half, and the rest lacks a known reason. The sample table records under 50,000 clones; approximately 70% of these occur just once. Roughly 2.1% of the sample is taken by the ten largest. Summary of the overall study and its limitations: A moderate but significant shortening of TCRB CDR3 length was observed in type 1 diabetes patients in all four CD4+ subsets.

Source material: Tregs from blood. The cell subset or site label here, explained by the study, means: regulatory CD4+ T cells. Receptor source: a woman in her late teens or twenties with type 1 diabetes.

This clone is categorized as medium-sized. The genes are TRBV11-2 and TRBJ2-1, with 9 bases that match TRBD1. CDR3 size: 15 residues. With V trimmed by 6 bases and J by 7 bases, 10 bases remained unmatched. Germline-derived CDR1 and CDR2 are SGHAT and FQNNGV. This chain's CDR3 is CASSHPGQGHNEQFF. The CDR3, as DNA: TGTGCCAGCAGTCATCCGGGACAGGGTCATAATGAGCAGTTCTTC. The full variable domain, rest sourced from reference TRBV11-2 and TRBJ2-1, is EAGVAQSPRYKIIEKRQSVAFWCNPISGHATLYWYQQILGQGPKLLIQFQNNGVVDDSQLPKDRFSAERLKGVDSTLKIQPAKLEDSAVYLCASSHPGQGHNEQFFGPGTRLTVL.

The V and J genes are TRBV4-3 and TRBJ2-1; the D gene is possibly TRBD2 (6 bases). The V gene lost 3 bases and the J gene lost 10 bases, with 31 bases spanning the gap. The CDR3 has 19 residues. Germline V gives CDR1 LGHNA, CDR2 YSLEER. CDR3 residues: CASSQDKLEGRLVVIEQFF. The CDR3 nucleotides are TGCGCCAGCAGCCAGGACAAGCTAGAGGGGAGACTAGTAGTAATCGAGCAGTTCTTC.

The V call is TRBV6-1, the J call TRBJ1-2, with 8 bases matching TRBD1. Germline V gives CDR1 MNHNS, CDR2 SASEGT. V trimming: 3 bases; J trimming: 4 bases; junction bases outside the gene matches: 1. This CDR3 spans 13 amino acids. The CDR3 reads CASSDGTGYGYTF. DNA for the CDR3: TGTGCCAGCAGTGACGGGACAGGCTATGGCTACACCTTC.

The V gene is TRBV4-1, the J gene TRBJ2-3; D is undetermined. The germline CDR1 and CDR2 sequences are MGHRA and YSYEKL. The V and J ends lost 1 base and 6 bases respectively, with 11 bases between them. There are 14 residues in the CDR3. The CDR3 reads CASSQVMGADTQYF. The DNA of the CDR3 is TGCGCCAGCAGCCAAGTGATGGGCGCCGATACGCAGTATTTT.

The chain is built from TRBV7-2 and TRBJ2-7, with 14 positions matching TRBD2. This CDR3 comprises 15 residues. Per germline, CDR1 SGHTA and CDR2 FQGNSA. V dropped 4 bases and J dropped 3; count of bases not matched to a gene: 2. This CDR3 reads CASSSGLAGVYEQYF. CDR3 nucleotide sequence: TGTGCCAGCAGCTCGGGACTAGCGGGAGTCTACGAGCAGTACTTC.

This CDR3 reads CASSQRGQGHGELFF. The CDR3 DNA is TGTGCCAGCAGCCAGAGGGGACAGGGGCACGGGGAGCTGTTTTTT. The chain recombines TRBV7-2 with TRBJ2-2; 10 nucleotides agree with TRBD1. The CDR3 loop spans 15 amino acids. The ends lost 5 bases at V and 7 bases at J; junction bases unmatched: 7. Germline values: CDR1 SGHTA, CDR2 FQGNSA.

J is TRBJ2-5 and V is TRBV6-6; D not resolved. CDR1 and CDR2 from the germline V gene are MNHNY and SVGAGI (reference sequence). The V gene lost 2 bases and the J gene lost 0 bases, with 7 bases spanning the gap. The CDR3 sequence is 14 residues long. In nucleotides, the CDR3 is TGTGCCAGCAGTTACCCCCGTGACCAAGAGACCCAGTACTTC. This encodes CASSYPRDQETQYF.

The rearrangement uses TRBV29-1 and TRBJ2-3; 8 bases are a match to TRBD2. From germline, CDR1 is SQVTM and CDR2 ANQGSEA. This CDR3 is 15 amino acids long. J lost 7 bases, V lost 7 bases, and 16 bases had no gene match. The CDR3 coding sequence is TGCAGCGCCCTCGGGGGGGTCCGGGAAAGGTATACGCAGTATTTT. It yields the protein CSALGGVRERYTQYF.

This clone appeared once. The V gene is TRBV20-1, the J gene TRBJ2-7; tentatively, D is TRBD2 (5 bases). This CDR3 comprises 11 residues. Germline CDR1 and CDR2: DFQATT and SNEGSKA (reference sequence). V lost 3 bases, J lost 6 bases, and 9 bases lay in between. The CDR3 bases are TGCAGTGCTAGGCTAGGAGGCGAGCAGTACTTC. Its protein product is CSARLGGEQYF.

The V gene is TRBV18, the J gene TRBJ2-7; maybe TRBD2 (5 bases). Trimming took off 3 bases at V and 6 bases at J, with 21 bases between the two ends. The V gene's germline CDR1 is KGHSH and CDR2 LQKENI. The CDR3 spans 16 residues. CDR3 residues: CASSPSLDSFRGEQYF. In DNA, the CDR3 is TGTGCCAGCTCACCGTCCCTGGACTCCTTCAGAGGCGAGCAGTACTTC.

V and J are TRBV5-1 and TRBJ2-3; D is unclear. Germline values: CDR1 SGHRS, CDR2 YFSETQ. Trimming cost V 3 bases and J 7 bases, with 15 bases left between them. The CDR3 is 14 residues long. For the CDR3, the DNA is TGCGCCAGCAGCTCGTCTAGGTTTGGATATACGCAGTATTTT. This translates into CASSSSRFGYTQYF.

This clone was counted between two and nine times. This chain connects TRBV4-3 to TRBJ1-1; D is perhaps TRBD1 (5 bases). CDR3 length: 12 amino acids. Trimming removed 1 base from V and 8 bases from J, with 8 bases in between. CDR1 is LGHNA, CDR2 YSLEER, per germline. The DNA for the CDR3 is TGCGCCAGCAGCCAAGGGACACTGGAAGCTTTCTTT. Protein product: CASSQGTLEAFF.

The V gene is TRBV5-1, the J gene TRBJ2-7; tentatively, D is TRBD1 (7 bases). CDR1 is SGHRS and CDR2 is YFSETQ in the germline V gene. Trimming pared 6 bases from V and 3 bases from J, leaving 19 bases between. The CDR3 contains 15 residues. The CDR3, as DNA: TGCGCCAGCAAGGCGGGGACAGCCAGTTTCTACGAGCAGTACTTC. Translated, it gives CASKAGTASFYEQYF.

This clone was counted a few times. The DNA for the CDR3 is TGTGCCACCAGCAGAGTAGGAGGCGAGCAGTACTTC. Residues: CATSRVGGEQYF. The chain has TRBV15 and TRBJ2-5; a weak D match, TRBD2 (5 bases). The DNA end favors TRBJ2-7, so the J call may be wrong. Per germline, CDR1 LNHNV and CDR2 YYDKDF (reference sequence). The CDR3 length is 12 residues.

The CDR3 here is CASSLAQGLASNEQFF. CDR3 DNA sequence: TGTGCCAGCAGCTTAGCGCAGGGACTAGCGTCCAATGAGCAGTTCTTC. This chain connects TRBV7-2 to TRBJ2-1, with 10 positions matching TRBD2. Looked up from germline, CDR1 is SGHTA and CDR2 is FQGNSA. Germline trimming cut 0 bases from V and 6 bases from J; bases unmatched to any gene: 5. This CDR3 is 16 amino acids long.

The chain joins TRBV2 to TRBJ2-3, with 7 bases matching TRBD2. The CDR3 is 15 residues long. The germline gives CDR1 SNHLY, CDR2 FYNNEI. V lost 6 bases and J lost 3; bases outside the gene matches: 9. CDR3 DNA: TGTGCCAGCAGGGCCCAGCGGGGTGGTACAGATACGCAGTATTTT. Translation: CASRAQRGGTDTQYF.

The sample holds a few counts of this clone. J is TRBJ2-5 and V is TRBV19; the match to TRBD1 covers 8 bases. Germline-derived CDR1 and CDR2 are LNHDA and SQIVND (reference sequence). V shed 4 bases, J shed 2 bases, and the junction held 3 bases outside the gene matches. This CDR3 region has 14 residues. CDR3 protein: CASSTNRGQETQYF. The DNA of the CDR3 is TGTGCCAGTAGTACGAACAGGGGGCAAGAGACCCAGTACTTC.

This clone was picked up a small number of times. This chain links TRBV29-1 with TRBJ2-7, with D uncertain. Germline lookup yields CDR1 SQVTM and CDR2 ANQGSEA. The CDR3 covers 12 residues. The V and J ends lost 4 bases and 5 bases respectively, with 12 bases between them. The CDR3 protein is CSVGLGLDEQYF. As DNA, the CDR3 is TGCAGCGTTGGCCTAGGTCTGGACGAGCAGTACTTC.

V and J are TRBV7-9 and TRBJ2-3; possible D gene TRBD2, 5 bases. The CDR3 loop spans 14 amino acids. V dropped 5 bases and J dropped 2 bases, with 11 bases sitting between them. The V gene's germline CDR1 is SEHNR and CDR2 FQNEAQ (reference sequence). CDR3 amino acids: CASSARTPTDTQYF. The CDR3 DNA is TGTGCCAGCAGCGCAAGGACTCCCACAGATACGCAGTATTTT.

The CDR3 sequence is CASSFSTDTQYF. The DNA of the CDR3 is TGTGCCAGCAGCTTTTCTACAGATACGCAGTATTTT. This chain connects TRBV7-2 to TRBJ2-3, with D hard to call. CDR3 length equals 12 residues. CDR1 SGHTA and CDR2 FQGNSA come from the germline V gene. The V end lost 3 bases, the J end lost 3 bases, and 4 bases lay between the germline ends.

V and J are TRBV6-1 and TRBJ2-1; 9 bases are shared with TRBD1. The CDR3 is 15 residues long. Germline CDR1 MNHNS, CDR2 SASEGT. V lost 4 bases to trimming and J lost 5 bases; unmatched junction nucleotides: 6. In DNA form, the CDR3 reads TGTGCCAGCAGTGCCCGGGACAGGGCGAACAATGAGCAGTTCTTC. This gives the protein CASSARDRANNEQFF.

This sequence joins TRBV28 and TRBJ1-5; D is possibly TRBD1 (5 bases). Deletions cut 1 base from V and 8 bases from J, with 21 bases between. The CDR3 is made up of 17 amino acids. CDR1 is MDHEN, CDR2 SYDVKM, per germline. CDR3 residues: CASSLLKASGWGEPQHF. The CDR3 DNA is TGTGCCAGCAGTTTATTAAAGGCCTCAGGGTGGGGGGAGCCCCAGCATTTT.

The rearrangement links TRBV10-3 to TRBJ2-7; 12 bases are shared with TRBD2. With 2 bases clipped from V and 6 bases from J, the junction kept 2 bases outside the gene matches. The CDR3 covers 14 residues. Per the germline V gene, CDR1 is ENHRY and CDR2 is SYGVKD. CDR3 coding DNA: TGTGCCATCAGTGAGACTAGCGGGAGGTCCGAGCAGTACTTC. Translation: CAISETSGRSEQYF.

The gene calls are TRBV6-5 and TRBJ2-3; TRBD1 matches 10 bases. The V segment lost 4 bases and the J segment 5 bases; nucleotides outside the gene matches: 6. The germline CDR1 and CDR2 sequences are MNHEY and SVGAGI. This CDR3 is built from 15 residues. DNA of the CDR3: TGTGCCAGCAGTTCGACAGGGGGCGTTGGAGATACGCAGTATTTT. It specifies CASSSTGGVGDTQYF.

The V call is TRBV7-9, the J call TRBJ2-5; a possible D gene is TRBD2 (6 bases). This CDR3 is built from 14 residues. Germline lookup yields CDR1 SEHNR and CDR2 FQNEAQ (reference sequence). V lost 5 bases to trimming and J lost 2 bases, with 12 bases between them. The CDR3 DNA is TGTGCCAGCAGCGACCTAGCGAAACAAGAGACCCAGTACTTC. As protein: CASSDLAKQETQYF.

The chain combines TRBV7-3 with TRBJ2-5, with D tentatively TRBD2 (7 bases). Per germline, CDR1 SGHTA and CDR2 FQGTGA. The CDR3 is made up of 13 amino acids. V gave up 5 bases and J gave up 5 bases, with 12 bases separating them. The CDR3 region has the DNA TGTGCCAGCAGCCTTCGGGGGGCGGAGACCCAGTACTTC. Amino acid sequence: CASSLRGAETQYF.